This TCR beta chain originates from a study of T cell responses to AZD1222 COVID-19 vaccine. Study-wide results and caveats: Within unmutated variant regions lay the reported targets of nearly half of spike-specific TCRs.

This clone was seen once. Its antigen remains unknown. Per germline, CDR1 MNHEY and CDR2 SVGAGI. The V and J ends lost 8 bases and 13 bases respectively, with 18 bases between them. This CDR3 comprises 13 residues. The table came from immunoSEQ multiplex PCR; TCRdb's copy has only in-frame clones and leaves some out. The sample gives roughly 150,000 clones, 92% of which show up once; around 0.98% is in the top ten. The source of this sequence is an adult who received the AZD1222 COVID-19 vaccine. Sequenced here: peripheral blood, sampled 28 days after the second AZD1222 dose. This chain links TRBV6-5 with TRBJ1-6; the D gene is possibly TRBD1 (6 bases). The DNA of the CDR3 is TGTGCCAGCTTTCAGGGACATGGCTTCCCCCTCCACTTT. Translation gives CASFQGHGFPLHF.